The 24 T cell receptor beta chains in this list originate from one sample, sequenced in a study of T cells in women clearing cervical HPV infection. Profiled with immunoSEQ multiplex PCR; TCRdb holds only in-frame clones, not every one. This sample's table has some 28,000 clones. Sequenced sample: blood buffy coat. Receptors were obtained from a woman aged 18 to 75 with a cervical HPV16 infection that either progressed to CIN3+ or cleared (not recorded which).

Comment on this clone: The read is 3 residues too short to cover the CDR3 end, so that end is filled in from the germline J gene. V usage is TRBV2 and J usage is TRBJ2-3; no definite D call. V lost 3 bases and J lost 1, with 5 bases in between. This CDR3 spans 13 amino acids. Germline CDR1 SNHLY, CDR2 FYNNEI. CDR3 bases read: TGTGCCAGCAGTGAGTTAGGCACAGATACG. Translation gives CASSELGTDT. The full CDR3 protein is CASSELGTDTQYF. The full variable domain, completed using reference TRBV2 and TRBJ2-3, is EPEVTQTPSHQVTQMGQEVILRCVPISNHLYFYWYRQILGQKVEFLVSFYNNEISEKSEIFDDQFSVERPDGSNFTLKIRSTKLEDSAMYFCASSELGTDTQYFGPGTRLTVL.

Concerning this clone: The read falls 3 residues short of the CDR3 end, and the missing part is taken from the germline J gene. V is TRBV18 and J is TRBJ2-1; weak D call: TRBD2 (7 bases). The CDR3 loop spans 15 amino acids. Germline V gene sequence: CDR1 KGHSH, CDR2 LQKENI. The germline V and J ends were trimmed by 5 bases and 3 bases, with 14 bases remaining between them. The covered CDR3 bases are TGTGCCAGCTCATTAGGGGGGGCTTACTACAATGAG. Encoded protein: CASSLGGAYYNE. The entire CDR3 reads CASSLGGAYYNEQFF.

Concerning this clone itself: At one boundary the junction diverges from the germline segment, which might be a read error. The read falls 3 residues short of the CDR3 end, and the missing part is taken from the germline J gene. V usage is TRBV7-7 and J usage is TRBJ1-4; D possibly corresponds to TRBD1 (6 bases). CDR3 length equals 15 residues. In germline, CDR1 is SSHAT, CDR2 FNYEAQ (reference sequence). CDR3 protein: CASSREDSPNEKLFF. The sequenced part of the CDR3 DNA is TGTGCTAGCAGCCGAGAGGACAGTCCAAATGAAAAA.

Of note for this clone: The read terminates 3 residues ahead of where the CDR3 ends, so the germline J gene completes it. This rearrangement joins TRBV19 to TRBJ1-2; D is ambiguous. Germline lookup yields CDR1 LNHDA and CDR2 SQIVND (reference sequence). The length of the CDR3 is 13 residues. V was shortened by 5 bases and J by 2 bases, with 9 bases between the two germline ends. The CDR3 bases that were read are TGTGCCAGTAGTGCGGGGAGGAACTATGGC. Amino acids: CASSAGRNYG. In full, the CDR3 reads CASSAGRNYGYTF.

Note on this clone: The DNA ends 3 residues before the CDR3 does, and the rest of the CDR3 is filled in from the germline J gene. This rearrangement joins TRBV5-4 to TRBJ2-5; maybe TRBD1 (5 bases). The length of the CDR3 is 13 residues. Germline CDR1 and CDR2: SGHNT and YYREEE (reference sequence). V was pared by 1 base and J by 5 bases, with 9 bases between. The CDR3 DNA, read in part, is TGTGCCAGCAGCTTGCAGGGTCGGGAGACC. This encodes CASSLQGRET. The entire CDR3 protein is CASSLQGRETQYF.

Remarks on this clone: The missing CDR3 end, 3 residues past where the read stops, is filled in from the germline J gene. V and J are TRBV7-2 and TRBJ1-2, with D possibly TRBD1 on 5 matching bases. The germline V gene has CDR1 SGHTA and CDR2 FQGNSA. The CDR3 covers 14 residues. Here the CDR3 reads CASSLTTVVNDYTF. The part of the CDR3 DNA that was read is TGTGCCAGCAGCCTCACGACAGTGGTCAATGAC.

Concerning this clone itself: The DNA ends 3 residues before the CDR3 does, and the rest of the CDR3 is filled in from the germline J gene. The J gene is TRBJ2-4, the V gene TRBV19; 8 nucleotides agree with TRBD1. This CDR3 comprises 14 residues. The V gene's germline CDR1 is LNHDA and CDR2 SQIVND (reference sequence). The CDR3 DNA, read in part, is TGTGCCAGTAGTATCGACAGGGGCCGATATGGT. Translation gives CASSIDRGRYG. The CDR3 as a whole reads CASSIDRGRYGQYF. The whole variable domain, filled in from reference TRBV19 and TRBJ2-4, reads DGGITQSPKYLFRKEGQNVTLSCEQNLNHDAMYWYRQDPGQGLRLIYYSQIVNDFQKGDIAEGYSVSREKKESFPLTVTSAQKNPTAFYLCASSIDRGRYGQYFGAGTRLSVL.

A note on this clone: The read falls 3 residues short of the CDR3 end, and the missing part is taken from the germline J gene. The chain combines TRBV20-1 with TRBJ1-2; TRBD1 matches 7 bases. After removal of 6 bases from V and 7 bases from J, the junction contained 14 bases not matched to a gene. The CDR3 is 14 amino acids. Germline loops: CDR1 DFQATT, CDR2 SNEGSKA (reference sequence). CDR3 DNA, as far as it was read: TGCAGTGCCGATGTAAGGGGGCTCGGGTTTGGC. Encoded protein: CSADVRGLGFG. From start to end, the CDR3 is CSADVRGLGFGYTF.

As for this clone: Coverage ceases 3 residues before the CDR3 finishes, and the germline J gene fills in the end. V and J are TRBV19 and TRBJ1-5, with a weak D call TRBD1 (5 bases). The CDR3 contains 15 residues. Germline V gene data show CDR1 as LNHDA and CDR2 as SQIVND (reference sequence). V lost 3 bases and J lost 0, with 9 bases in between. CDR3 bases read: TGTGCCAGTAGTATCGACAGCTATAGCAATCAGCCC. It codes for CASSIDSYSNQP. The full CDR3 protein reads CASSIDSYSNQPQHF. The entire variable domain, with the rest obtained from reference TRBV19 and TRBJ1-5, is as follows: DGGITQSPKYLFRKEGQNVTLSCEQNLNHDAMYWYRQDPGQGLRLIYYSQIVNDFQKGDIAEGYSVSREKKESFPLTVTSAQKNPTAFYLCASSIDSYSNQPQHFGDGTRLSIL.

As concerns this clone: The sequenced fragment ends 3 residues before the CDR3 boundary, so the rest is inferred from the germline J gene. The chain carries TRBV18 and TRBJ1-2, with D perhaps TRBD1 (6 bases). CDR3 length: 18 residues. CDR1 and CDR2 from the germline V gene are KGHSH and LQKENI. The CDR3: CASSPTFGQHFMGHDYTF. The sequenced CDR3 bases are TGTGCCAGCTCACCGACGTTCGGACAGCACTTTATGGGCCATGAC.

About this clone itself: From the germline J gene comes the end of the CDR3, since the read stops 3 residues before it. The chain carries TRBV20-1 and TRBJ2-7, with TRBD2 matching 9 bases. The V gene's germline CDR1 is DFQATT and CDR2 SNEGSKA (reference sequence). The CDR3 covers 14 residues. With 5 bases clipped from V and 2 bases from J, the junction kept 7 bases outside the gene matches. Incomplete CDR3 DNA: TGCAGTGCTGGGCTAGCGGGACTGACCTACGAG. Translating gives CSAGLAGLTYE. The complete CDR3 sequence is CSAGLAGLTYEQYF.

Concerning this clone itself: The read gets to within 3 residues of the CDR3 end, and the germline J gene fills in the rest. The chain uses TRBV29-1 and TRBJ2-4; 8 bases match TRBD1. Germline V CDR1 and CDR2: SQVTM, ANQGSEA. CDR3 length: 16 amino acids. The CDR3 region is CSVDDLRTGQNYGQYF. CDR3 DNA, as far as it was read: TGCAGCGTTGATGACCTAAGGACAGGGCAAAACTATGGT. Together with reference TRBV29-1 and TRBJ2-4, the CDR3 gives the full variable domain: SAVISQKPSRDICQRGTSLTIQCQVDSQVTMMFWYRQQPGQSLTLIATANQGSEATYESGFVIDKFPISRPNLTFSTLTVSNMSPEDSSIYLCSVDDLRTGQNYGQYFGAGTRLSVL.

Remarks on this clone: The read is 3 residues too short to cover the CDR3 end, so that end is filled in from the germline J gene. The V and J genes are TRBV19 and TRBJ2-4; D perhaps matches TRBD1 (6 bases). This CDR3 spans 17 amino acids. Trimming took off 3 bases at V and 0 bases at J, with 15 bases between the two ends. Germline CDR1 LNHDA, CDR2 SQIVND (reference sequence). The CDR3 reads CASSMGSGARAKNIQYF. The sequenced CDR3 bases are TGTGCCAGTAGTATGGGTTCAGGGGCCAGAGCCAAAAACATT.

Here the CDR3 reads CAWRVIGDSPLFF. The CDR3 bases that were read are TGTGCCTGGAGAGTGATAGGAGACTCACCG. The rearrangement joins TRBV30 to TRBJ2-2; D not certain. The read ends 3 residues shy of where the CDR3 ends; the end is completed using the germline J gene. Germline loops: CDR1 GTSNPN, CDR2 SVGIG (reference sequence). The CDR3 totals 13 residues.

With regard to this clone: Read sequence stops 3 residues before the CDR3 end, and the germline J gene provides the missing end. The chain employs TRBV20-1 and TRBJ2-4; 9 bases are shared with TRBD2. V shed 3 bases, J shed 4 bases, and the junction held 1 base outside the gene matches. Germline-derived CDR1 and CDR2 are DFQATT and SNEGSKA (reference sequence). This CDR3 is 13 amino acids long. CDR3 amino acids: CSASLAGKNIQYF. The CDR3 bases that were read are TGCAGTGCTAGCCTAGCGGGAAAAAACATT.

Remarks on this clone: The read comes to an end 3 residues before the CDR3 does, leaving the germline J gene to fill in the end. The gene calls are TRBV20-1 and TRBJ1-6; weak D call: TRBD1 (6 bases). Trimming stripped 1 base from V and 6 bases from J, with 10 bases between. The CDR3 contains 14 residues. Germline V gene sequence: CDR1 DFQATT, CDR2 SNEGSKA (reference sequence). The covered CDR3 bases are TGCAGTGCTAGAGTACAGGGTTCTAATTCACCC. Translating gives CSARVQGSNSP. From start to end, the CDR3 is CSARVQGSNSPLHF.

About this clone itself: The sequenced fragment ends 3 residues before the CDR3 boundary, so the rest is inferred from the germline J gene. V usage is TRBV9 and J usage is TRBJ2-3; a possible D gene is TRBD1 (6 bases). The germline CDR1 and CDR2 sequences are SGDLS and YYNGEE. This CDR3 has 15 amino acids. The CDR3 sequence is CASSVGTGMGETQYF. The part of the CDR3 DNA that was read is TGTGCCAGCAGCGTAGGCACAGGGATGGGGGAGACG.

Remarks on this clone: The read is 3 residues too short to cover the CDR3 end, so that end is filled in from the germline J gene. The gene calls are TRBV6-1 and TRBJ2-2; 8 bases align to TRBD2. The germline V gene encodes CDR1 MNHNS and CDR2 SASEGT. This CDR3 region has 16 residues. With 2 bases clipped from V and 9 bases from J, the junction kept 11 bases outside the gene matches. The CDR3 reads CASSESAGGGTRELFF. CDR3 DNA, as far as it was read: TGTGCCAGCAGTGAATCCGCGGGGGGAGGAACCAGGGAG.

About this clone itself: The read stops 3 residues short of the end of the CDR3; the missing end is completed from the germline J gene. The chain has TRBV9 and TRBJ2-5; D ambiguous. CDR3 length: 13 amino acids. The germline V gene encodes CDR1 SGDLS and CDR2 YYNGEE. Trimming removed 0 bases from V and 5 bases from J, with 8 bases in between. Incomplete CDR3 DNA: TGTGCCAGCAGCGTAGAGGGTTGGGAGACC. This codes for CASSVEGWET. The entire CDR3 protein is CASSVEGWETQYF.

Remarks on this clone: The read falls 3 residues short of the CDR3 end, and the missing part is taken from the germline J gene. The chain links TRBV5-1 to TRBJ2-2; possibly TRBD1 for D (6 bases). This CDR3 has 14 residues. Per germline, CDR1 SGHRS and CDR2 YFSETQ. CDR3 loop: CASSFQGTEEKLFF. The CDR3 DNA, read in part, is TGCGCCAGCAGTTTTCAGGGGACGGAAGAAAAG.

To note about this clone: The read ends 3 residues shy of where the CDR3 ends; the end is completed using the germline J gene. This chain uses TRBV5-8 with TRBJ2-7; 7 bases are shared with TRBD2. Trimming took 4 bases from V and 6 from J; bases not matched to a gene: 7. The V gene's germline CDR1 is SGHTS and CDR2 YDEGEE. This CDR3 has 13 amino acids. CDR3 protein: CASSIGLVLEQYF. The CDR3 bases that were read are TGTGCCAGCAGCATAGGACTAGTTCTCGAG.

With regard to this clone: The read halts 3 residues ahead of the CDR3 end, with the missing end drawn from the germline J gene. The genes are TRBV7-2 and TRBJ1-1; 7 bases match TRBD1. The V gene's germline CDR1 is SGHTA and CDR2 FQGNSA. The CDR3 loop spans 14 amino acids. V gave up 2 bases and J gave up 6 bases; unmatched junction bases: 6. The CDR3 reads CASSLLSQGAEAFF. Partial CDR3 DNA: TGTGCCAGCAGCTTATTGAGTCAGGGGGCTGAA.

CDR3 in amino acids: CSARDPRGFDYGYTF. CDR3 bases read: TGCAGTGCTAGGGACCCAAGGGGGTTTGACTATGGC. The chain is built from TRBV20-1 and TRBJ1-2, with D possibly being TRBD1 (6 bases). The read gets to within 3 residues of the CDR3 end, and the germline J gene fills in the rest. The CDR3 consists of 15 residues. Germline-derived CDR1 and CDR2 are DFQATT and SNEGSKA (reference sequence). Trimming shortened V by 3 bases and J by 3 bases, and 17 bases separated the two germline ends.

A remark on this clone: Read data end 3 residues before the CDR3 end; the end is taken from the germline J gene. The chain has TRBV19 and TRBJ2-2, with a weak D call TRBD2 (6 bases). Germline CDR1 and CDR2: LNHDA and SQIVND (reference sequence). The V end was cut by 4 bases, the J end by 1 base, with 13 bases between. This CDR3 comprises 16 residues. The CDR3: CASSTRDSKNTGELFF. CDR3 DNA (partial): TGTGCCAGTAGTACCCGGGACTCAAAGAACACCGGGGAG.